The rows below give T cell receptor beta chains drawn from one sample of a study of response to subunit inactivated influenza vaccine. TCRdb independently ran MiXCR on the RT-PCR reads; one entry per CDR3 protein. The sample lists about 190,000 distinct CDR3 sequences; approximately 15% were seen once. Sample: CD8+ T cells sorted from PBMCs, taken about 5 days after vaccination. These receptors came from a man in his fifties or sixties who received an inactivated influenza vaccine. Both conserved end residues are part of each CDR3. The order of the fields is V gene, J gene, CDR3 protein.

V gene: TRBV20-1; J gene: TRBJ1-3; CDR3 protein: CSAPELSGNTIYF
V gene: TRBV7-3; J gene: TRBJ2-5; CDR3 protein: CASSLTGAGETQYF
V gene: TRBV12-3/TRBV12-4; J gene: TRBJ2-7; CDR3 protein: CASSLAEYEQYF
V gene: TRBV12-3/TRBV12-4; J gene: TRBJ2-1; CDR3 protein: CASSFEVEGGGNEQFF
V gene: TRBV24-1; J gene: TRBJ1-2; CDR3 protein: CATSRGNPSYGYTF
V gene: TRBV4-1; J gene: TRBJ1-6; CDR3 protein: CASRLAAGVNSPLHF
V gene: TRBV28; J gene: TRBJ2-2; CDR3 protein: CASSLWDTTTGELFF
V gene: TRBV11-2; J gene: TRBJ2-1; CDR3 protein: CASNLRSRGEWEQFF
V gene: TRBV20-1; J gene: TRBJ2-1; CDR3 protein: CSAAGVKKVRGSYNEQFF
V gene: TRBV11-1; J gene: TRBJ2-6; CDR3 protein: CASSLDTGGFSGANVLTF
V gene: TRBV10-3; J gene: TRBJ1-3; CDR3 protein: CAITDSGNTIYF
V gene: TRBV6-2/TRBV6-3; J gene: TRBJ2-5; CDR3 protein: CASSYHLGTSGEETQYF
V gene: TRBV6-2/TRBV6-3; J gene: TRBJ2-3; CDR3 protein: CASSYSLEDTGLSSTDTQYF
V gene: TRBV4-3; J gene: TRBJ2-1; CDR3 protein: CASSQAARAYAYNEQFF
V gene: TRBV10-3; J gene: TRBJ2-7; CDR3 protein: CAISPGGSYEQYF
V gene: TRBV6-5; J gene: TRBJ1-3; CDR3 protein: CASSYSGTGNTIYF
V gene: TRBV25-1; J gene: TRBJ1-2; CDR3 protein: CASSESARYTF
V gene: TRBV29-1; J gene: TRBJ2-1; CDR3 protein: CSVEDFGGVLYNEQFF
V gene: TRBV2; J gene: TRBJ1-1; CDR3 protein: CASSLMNTEAFF
V gene: TRBV5-1; J gene: TRBJ2-2; CDR3 protein: CASSKGTGGSGELFF
V gene: TRBV6-5; J gene: TRBJ1-6; CDR3 protein: CASSYRSPAREALHF
V gene: TRBV12-3/TRBV12-4; J gene: TRBJ2-3; CDR3 protein: CASRGGGRDPDTQYF
V gene: TRBV4-3; J gene: TRBJ2-7; CDR3 protein: CASSQHLGQSYEQYF
V gene: TRBV29-1; J gene: TRBJ2-3; CDR3 protein: CSVTETSGRALANTQYF
V gene: TRBV11-2; J gene: TRBJ1-2; CDR3 protein: CASSSLGLFYGYTF
V gene: TRBV25-1; J gene: TRBJ2-6; CDR3 protein: CASSASDRAGANVLTF
V gene: TRBV9; J gene: TRBJ2-7; CDR3 protein: CASSVASGTGSYEQYF
V gene: TRBV7-9; J gene: TRBJ2-7; CDR3 protein: CASSSGLKAYEQYF
V gene: TRBV28; J gene: TRBJ2-1; CDR3 protein: CASMGLHYNEQFF
V gene: TRBV15; J gene: TRBJ2-1; CDR3 protein: CATSRDRRDEQFF
V gene: TRBV11-2; J gene: TRBJ2-1; CDR3 protein: CASQEGWGYNEQFF
V gene: TRBV9; J gene: TRBJ2-2; CDR3 protein: CASSVGSSGRGIGELFF
V gene: TRBV20-1; J gene: TRBJ2-1; CDR3 protein: CSARDGQGANEQFF
V gene: TRBV12-3/TRBV12-4; J gene: TRBJ2-7; CDR3 protein: CASSLSRAESSYEQYF
V gene: TRBV28; J gene: TRBJ2-7; CDR3 protein: CASREQGASYEQYF
V gene: TRBV12-3/TRBV12-4; J gene: TRBJ1-5; CDR3 protein: CASSRTDRRIEPQHF
V gene: TRBV6-2/TRBV6-3; J gene: TRBJ2-1; CDR3 protein: CASSSPDRGNRFF
V gene: TRBV4-3; J gene: TRBJ2-7; CDR3 protein: CASSQGQGIDEQYF
V gene: TRBV2; J gene: TRBJ2-5; CDR3 protein: CASSVQVSQETQYF
V gene: TRBV5-6; J gene: TRBJ2-7; CDR3 protein: CASSTLAGASYEQYF
V gene: TRBV6-2/TRBV6-3; J gene: TRBJ1-6; CDR3 protein: CASSYSEGPGQSSYNSPLHF
V gene: TRBV6-5; J gene: TRBJ2-7; CDR3 protein: CASRGGAREQYF
V gene: TRBV20-1; J gene: TRBJ2-7; CDR3 protein: CSARDKTITYEQYF
V gene: TRBV7-9; J gene: TRBJ2-1; CDR3 protein: CASSPPRGAPNEQFF
V gene: TRBV7-9; J gene: TRBJ2-3; CDR3 protein: CAESEPADTQYF
V gene: TRBV7-7; J gene: TRBJ2-7; CDR3 protein: CASSLSSSGGMSEQYF